This T cell receptor (beta chain) was sequenced for a study of technical replicates of blood from a few donors. The V end was cut by 4 bases, the J end by 2 bases, with 24 bases between. Germline CDR1 reads SGHDT; CDR2 reads YYEEEE. The CDR3 totals 18 residues. The protocol was immunoSEQ multiplex PCR, while the TCRdb copy is restricted to in-frame clones and leaves out a portion. The repertoire holds some 80,000 clones, with around 94% as singletons. The sample comprised T cells isolated from PBMCs. This chain connects TRBV5-6 to TRBJ1-1; D uncertain. This receptor was taken from a human donor in good health. For the CDR3, the DNA is TGTGCCAGCAGCGGGCGCTTAATTGTCTCCCGCCTTAACACTGAAGCTTTCTTT. Protein: CASSGRLIVSRLNTEAFF.